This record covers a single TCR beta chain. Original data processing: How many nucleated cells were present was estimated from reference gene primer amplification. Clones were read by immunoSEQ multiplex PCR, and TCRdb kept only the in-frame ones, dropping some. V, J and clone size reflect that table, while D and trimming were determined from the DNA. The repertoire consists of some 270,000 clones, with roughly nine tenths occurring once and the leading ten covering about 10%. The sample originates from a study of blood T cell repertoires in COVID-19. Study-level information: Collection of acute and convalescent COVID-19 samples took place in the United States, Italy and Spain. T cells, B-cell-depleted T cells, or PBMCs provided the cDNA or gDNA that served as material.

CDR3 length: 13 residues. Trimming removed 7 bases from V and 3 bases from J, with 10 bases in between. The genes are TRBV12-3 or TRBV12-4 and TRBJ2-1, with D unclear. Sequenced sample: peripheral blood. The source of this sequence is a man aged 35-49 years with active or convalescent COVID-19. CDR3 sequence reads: CASTPAGYNEQFF. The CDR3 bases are TGTGCCAGCACACCCGCCGGCTACAATGAGCAGTTCTTC.